These T cell receptor beta chains were read from a single sample in a study of blood T cell repertoires in COVID-19. Only in-frame clones appear in the TCRdb table, and some are missing; sequencing was by immunoSEQ multiplex PCR. The sample consists of hundreds of thousands of clones, about 87% of them appearing once. Sequencing was done on a sample of peripheral blood. These TCRs come from a woman in her 70s with COVID-19, enrolled during active disease. The CDR3 runs from the conserved cysteine through the conserved F or W. The D gene is left open where the match is weak. A row's size may be missing; if present it is once, few, many or a size class.

J | V | D | size | CDR3 | DNA
TRBJ1-2 | TRBV5-1 | TRBD1 | NA | CASSFGQGNGYTF | TGCGCCAGCAGCTTCGGACAGGGGAATGGCTACACCTTC
TRBJ2-7 | TRBV29-1 | NA | NA | CSVKDSHEQYF | TGCAGCGTCAAAGACAGCCACGAGCAGTACTTC
TRBJ1-1 | TRBV7-2 | NA | NA | CASSLTGGTEAFF | TGTGCCAGCAGCCTTACAGGTGGCACTGAAGCTTTCTTT
TRBJ2-4 | TRBV6-5 | NA | NA | CAIETGGLTKNIQYF | TGTGCCATTGAGACAGGTGGGCTGACCAAAAACATTCAGTACTTC
TRBJ1-4 | TRBV18 | NA | NA | CASSPQERPTNEKLFF | TGTGCCAGCTCACCACAGGAGAGGCCAACTAATGAAAAACTGTTTTTT
TRBJ2-5 | TRBV5-4 | TRBD1 | once | CASKGQGVSKETQYF | TGTGCCAGTAAGGGACAGGGGGTTAGTAAAGAGACCCAGTACTTC
TRBJ1-2 | TRBV5-1 | NA | NA | CASSYDGETYGYTF | TGCGCCAGCAGCTATGACGGGGAAACCTATGGCTACACCTTC
TRBJ2-7 | TRBV28 | TRBD2 | NA | CASSLGGGRLSLSYEQYF | TGTGCCAGCAGTTTAGGGGGCGGGAGGCTCTCTCTTTCCTACGAGCAGTACTTC
TRBJ1-3 | TRBV6-5 | TRBD1 | NA | CASRGTASGNTIYF | TGTGCCAGCCGCGGGACAGCCTCTGGAAACACCATATATTTT
TRBJ2-5 | TRBV4-1 | TRBD1 | NA | CASSKGQGVETQYF | TGCGCCAGCAGCAAAGGACAGGGGGTGGAGACCCAGTACTTC
TRBJ2-3 | TRBV5-1 | NA | NA | CASSVDRDTQYF | TGCGCCAGCAGCGTAGATAGAGATACGCAGTATTTT
TRBJ1-1 | TRBV11-2 | NA | NA | CASSLVPVVEAFF | TGTGCCAGCAGCTTAGTGCCAGTGGTCGAAGCTTTCTTT
TRBJ2-7 | TRBV5-1 | NA | NA | CASSLEGGTYYEQYF | TGCGCCAGCAGCCTGGAGGGGGGGACCTACTACGAGCAGTACTTC
TRBJ1-1 | TRBV4-3 | NA | NA | CASSQVQGPNTEAFF | TGCGCCAGCAGCCAAGTCCAGGGGCCGAACACTGAAGCTTTCTTT
TRBJ1-1 | TRBV9 | TRBD1 | NA | CASSVEGTGLTEAFF | TGTGCCAGCAGCGTAGAAGGGACAGGGTTAACTGAAGCTTTCTTT
TRBJ2-7 | TRBV19 | NA | NA | CASSPNGFRGDNYEQYF | TGTGCCAGTAGTCCGAACGGGTTTCGCGGAGATAACTACGAGCAGTACTTC
TRBJ1-1 | TRBV30 | NA | NA | CAWSGLGGFSEAFF | TGTGCCTGGAGTGGCCTTGGGGGCTTCTCTGAAGCTTTCTTT
TRBJ2-2 | TRBV2 | TRBD1 | NA | CASNIQGTGELFF | TGTGCCAGCAATATACAGGGGACCGGGGAGCTGTTTTTT
TRBJ1-2 | TRBV5-4 | NA | NA | CASSRFDGGGYTF | TGTGCCAGCAGCCGATTCGATGGGGGGGGCTACACCTTC
TRBJ1-6 | TRBV28 | NA | NA | CASSNRVRDSPLHF | TGTGCCAGCAGTAACAGGGTACGAGATTCACCCCTCCACTTT
TRBJ1-5 | TRBV6-5 | NA | NA | CASSRGSNQPQHF | TGTGCCAGCAGTAGGGGAAGCAATCAGCCCCAGCATTTT
TRBJ2-1 | TRBV5-1 | TRBD2 | NA | CASSLAGGLAALDNEQFF | TGCGCCAGCAGCTTGGCCGGGGGACTAGCGGCCCTCGACAATGAGCAGTTCTTC
TRBJ1-2 | TRBV5-5 | NA | NA | CASSLDGSGGAGYTF | TGTGCCAGCAGCTTGGACGGGAGTGGGGGGGCTGGCTACACCTTC
TRBJ2-1 | TRBV5-6 | NA | few | CASSLGLAPYNEQFF | TGTGCCAGCAGCTTAGGGCTAGCGCCCTACAATGAGCAGTTCTTC
TRBJ1-5 | TRBV2 | TRBD1 | NA | CASSTGGWQPQHF | TGTGCCAGCAGCACAGGGGGCTGGCAGCCCCAGCATTTT
TRBJ1-2 | TRBV6-1 | NA | NA | CASSEKETFPCTF | TGTGCCAGCAGTGAAAAGGAGACTTTCCCATGCACCTTC
TRBJ1-2 | TRBV30 | NA | NA | CAWSVQQTTNYGYTF | TGTGCCTGGAGTGTACAGCAAACAACTAACTATGGCTACACCTTC
TRBJ1-5 | TRBV5-4 | NA | NA | CASSQAPDQPQHF | TGTGCCAGCAGCCAGGCACCCGATCAGCCCCAGCATTTT
TRBJ1-1 | TRBV11-3 | NA | NA | CASSSGRGEAFF | TGTGCCAGCAGCTCAGGCCGGGGTGAAGCTTTCTTT
TRBJ2-3 | TRBV4-2 | NA | NA | CASSRDTGTDTQYF | TGTGCCAGCAGCCGGGACACCGGCACAGATACGCAGTATTTT
TRBJ2-5 | TRBV6-4 | TRBD2 | NA | CASSPGLAGVETQYF | TGTGCCAGTTCCCCGGGACTAGCGGGAGTTGAGACCCAGTACTTC
TRBJ2-1 | TRBV11-3 | NA | NA | CASSSRPGEQFF | TGTGCCAGCAGCTCCCGGCCCGGGGAGCAGTTCTTC
TRBJ2-2 | TRBV27 | TRBD1 | NA | CASRATGVTGELFF | TGTGCCAGCAGAGCAACAGGGGTTACCGGGGAGCTGTTTTTT
TRBJ1-6 | TRBV27 | NA | NA | CASSLPGERSPLHF | TGTGCCAGCAGTTTGCCAGGGGAGAGGTCACCCCTCCACTTT
TRBJ1-4 | TRBV15 | TRBD1 | NA | CATSRPPGQDNEKLFF | TGTGCCACCAGCAGACCCCCGGGACAGGATAATGAAAAACTGTTTTTT
TRBJ1-2 | TRBV30 | NA | NA | CAWLGADSSSGYTF | TGTGCCTGGCTGGGGGCGGACAGTTCTTCTGGCTACACCTTC
TRBJ1-5 | TRBV2 | TRBD1 | once | CASRLGGAGQPQHF | TGTGCCAGCAGGTTAGGGGGCGCAGGTCAGCCCCAGCATTTT
TRBJ2-7 | TRBV6-5 | TRBD1 | NA | CASSRDRTYEQYF | TGTGCCAGCAGCCGGGACAGGACCTACGAGCAGTACTTC
TRBJ1-5 | TRBV6-5 | TRBD1 | NA | CASSLYRGRGPQHF | TGTGCCAGCAGCTTATACAGGGGGCGGGGGCCCCAGCATTTT
TRBJ1-1 | TRBV28 | TRBD1 | NA | CASSYSTGRYTEAFF | TGTGCCAGCAGCTATTCGACAGGGAGGTACACTGAAGCTTTCTTT
TRBJ2-5 | TRBV7-6 | TRBD2 | NA | CASSQGLAGLQETQYF | TGTGCCAGCAGCCAGGGACTAGCGGGGCTACAAGAGACCCAGTACTTC
TRBJ2-5 | TRBV5-5 | NA | once | CASSSGDRVQETQYF | TGTGCCAGCAGCTCGGGAGACAGGGTCCAAGAGACCCAGTACTTC
TRBJ2-7 | TRBV2 | TRBD2 | NA | CASSERGTRTYEQYF | TGTGCCAGCAGTGAAAGAGGGACTAGGACCTACGAGCAGTACTTC
TRBJ2-2 | TRBV5-8 | NA | few | CASSLAVGGTGELFF | TGTGCCAGCAGCTTGGCCGTAGGGGGCACCGGGGAGCTGTTTTTT
TRBJ2-5 | TRBV9 | TRBD2 | NA | CASSVEGLAGQETQYF | TGTGCCAGCAGCGTAGAGGGACTAGCGGGTCAAGAGACCCAGTACTTC
TRBJ1-1 | TRBV12-5 | NA | few | CASGLGEGYVGTEAFF | TGTGCTAGTGGTTTGGGGGAGGGATATGTAGGCACTGAAGCTTTCTTT
TRBJ1-2 | TRBV5-1 | TRBD1 | NA | CASSSTGGTYYGYTF | TGCGCCAGCAGCTCGACAGGGGGCACATACTATGGCTACACCTTC
TRBJ2-7 | TRBV29-1 | NA | NA | CSASRGHEQYF | TGCAGCGCTTCCAGGGGCCACGAGCAGTACTTC
TRBJ2-7 | TRBV5-1 | TRBD2 | NA | CASSTNLADLASYEQYF | TGCGCCAGCAGCACTAATCTAGCGGACCTCGCCTCCTACGAGCAGTACTTC
TRBJ1-6 | TRBV5-6 | NA | NA | CASSIQNSPLHF | TGTGCCAGCAGCATACAGAATTCACCCCTCCACTTT
TRBJ1-6 | TRBV5-6 | NA | NA | CASSLGDGVGFNSPLHF | TGTGCCAGCAGCTTGGGAGACGGGGTGGGGTTTAATTCACCCCTCCACTTT
TRBJ2-5 | TRBV7-2 | TRBD2 | NA | CASSPGYLGEGPETQYF | TGTGCCAGCAGCCCCGGGTATTTAGGGGAGGGCCCCGAGACCCAGTACTTC
TRBJ2-1 | TRBV24-1 | NA | NA | CATSDSGGPGVSSYNEQFF | TGTGCCACCAGTGATTCAGGGGGGCCAGGGGTCAGCTCCTACAATGAGCAGTTCTTC
TRBJ2-7 | TRBV11-3 | TRBD1 | NA | CASSLRTGSREQYF | TGTGCCAGCAGCCTGAGGACAGGGAGTCGGGAGCAGTACTTC
TRBJ1-5 | TRBV27 | TRBD1 | NA | CASSSDRGGWLGNQPQHF | TGTGCCAGCAGTTCCGACAGGGGAGGTTGGTTGGGCAATCAGCCCCAGCATTTT